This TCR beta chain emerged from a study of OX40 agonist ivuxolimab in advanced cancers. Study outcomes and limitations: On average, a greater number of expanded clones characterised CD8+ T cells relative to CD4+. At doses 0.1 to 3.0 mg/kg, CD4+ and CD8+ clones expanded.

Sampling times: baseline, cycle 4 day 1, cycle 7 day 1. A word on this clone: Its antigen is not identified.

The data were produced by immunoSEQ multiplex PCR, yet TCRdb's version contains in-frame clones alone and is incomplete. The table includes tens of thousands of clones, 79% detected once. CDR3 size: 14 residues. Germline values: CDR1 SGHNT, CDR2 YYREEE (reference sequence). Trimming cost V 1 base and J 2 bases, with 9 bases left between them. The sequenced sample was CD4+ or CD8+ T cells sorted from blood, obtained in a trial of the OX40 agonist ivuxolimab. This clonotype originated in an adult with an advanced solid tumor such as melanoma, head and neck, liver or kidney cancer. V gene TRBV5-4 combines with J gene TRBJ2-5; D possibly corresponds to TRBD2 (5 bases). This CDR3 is CASSLPGLQETQYF. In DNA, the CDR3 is TGTGCCAGCAGCTTGCCGGGGTTACAAGAGACCCAGTACTTC.